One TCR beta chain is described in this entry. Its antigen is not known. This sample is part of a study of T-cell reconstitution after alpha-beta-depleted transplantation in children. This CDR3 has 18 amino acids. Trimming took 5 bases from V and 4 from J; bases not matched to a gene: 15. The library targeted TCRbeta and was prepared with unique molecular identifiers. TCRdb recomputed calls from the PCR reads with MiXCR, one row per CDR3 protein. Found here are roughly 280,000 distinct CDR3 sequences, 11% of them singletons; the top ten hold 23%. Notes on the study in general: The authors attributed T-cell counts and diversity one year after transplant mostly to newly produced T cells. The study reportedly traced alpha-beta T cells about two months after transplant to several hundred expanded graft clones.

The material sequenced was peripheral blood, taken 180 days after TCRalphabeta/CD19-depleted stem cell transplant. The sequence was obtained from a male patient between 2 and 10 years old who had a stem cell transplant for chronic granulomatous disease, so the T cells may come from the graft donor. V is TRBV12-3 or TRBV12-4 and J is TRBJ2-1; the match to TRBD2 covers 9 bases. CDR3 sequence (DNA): TGTGCCAGCAGTCCCCTGGCGGGCGGGAGGGCCCTTTACAATGAGCAGTTCTTC. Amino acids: CASSPLAGGRALYNEQFF.